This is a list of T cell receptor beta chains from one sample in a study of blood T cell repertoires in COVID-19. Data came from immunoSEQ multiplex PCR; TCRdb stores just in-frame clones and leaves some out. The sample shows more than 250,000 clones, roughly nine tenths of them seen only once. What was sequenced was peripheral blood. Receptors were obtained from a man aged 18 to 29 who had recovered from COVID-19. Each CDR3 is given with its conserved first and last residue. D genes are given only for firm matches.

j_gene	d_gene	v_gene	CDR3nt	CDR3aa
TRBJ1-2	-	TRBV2	TGTGCCAGCAGCGAGGGAGGGGCAGTCAACTATGGCTACACCTTC	CASSEGGAVNYGYTF
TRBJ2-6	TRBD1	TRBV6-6	TGTGCCAGCAACGGACAGGGGACTGGGGCCAACGTCCTGACTTTC	CASNGQGTGANVLTF
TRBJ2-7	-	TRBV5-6	TGTGCCAGCAGCCCCTCAGGCCGGGGATACTACGAGCAGTACTTC	CASSPSGRGYYEQYF
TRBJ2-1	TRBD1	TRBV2	TGTGCCAGCACGAGGACAGGGGTGAGCAATGAGCAGTTCTTC	CASTRTGVSNEQFF
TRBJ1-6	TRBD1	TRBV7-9	TGTGCCAGCAGCCCGAGGACAGGGGGTCGGGGACCCCTCCACTTT	CASSPRTGGRGPLHF
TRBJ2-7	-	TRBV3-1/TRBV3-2	TGTGCCAGCAGCCTGACGAGGCTCTCCTACGAGCAGTACTTC	CASSLTRLSYEQYF
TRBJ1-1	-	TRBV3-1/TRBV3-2	TGTGCCAGCAGCCGGGACAACCAGGCAGCTTTCTTT	CASSRDNQAAFF
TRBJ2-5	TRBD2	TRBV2	TGTGCCAGCAGTAAAGGGGGACTAGCTGGGGAGACCCAGTACTTC	CASSKGGLAGETQYF
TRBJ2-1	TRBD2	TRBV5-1	TGCGCCAGCAGCTCCAATACGCGCGGGAGTCGAAATGAGCAGTTCTTC	CASSSNTRGSRNEQFF
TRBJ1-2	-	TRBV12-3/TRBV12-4	TGTGCCAGCAGTTTGGATAACAGGGCGTACACCTTC	CASSLDNRAYTF